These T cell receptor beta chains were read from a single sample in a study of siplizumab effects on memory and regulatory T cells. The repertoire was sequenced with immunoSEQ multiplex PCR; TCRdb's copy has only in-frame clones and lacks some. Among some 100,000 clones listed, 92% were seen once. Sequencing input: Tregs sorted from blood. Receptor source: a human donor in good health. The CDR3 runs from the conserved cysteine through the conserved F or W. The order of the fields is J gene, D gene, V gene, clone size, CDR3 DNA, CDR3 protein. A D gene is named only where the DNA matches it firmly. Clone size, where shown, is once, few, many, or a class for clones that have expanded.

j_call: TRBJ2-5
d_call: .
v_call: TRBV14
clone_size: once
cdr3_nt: TGTGCCAGCAGCCAAGCGTTAGGCAGATCGGAGACCCAGTACTTC
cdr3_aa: CASSQALGRSETQYF

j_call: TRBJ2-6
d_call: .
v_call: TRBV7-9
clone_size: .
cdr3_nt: TGTGCCAGCAGCCCGGGTGTGGGGTTCGATGGGGCCAACGTCCTGACTTTC
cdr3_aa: CASSPGVGFDGANVLTF

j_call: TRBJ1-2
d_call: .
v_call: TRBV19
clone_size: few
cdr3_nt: TGTGCCAGTACCTCTCGACGGGCCGCCCGCTACACCTTC
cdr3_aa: CASTSRRAARYTF

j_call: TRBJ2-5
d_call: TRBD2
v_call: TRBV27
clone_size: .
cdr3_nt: TGTGCCAGCAGTTTCACCGGGACTAGCTTTGAGACCCAGTACTTC
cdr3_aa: CASSFTGTSFETQYF

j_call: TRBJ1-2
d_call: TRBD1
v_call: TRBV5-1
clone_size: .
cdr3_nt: TGCGCCAGCAGCGTAACAGGGGCGGAATCCTATGGCTACACCTTC
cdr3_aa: CASSVTGAESYGYTF

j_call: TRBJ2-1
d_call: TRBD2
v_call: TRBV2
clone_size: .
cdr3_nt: TGTGCCAGCAGTGAACGGGAGGCCCCTTACAATGAGCAGTTCTTC
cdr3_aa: CASSEREAPYNEQFF

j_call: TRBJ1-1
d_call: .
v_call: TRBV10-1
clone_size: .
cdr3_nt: TGCGCCAGCAGAGGGACGGCCGGGACTGAAGCTTTCTTT
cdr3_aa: CASRGTAGTEAFF

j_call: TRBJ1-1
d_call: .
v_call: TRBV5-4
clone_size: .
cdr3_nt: TGTGCCAGCAGACCCGGACAAGTCATGAACACTGAAGCTTTCTTT
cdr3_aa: CASRPGQVMNTEAFF

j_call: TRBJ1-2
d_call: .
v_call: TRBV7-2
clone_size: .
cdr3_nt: TGTGCCAGCAGCTTACTGGGGGCTAACTATGGCTACACCTTC
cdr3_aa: CASSLLGANYGYTF

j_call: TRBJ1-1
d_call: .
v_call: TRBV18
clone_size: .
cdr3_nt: TGTGCCAGCTCAACCGACAGGAACACTGAAGCTTTCTTT
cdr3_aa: CASSTDRNTEAFF

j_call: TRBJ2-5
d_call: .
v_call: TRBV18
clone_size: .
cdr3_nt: TGTGCCAGCTCCGTGGGAGAGACCCAGTACTTC
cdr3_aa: CASSVGETQYF

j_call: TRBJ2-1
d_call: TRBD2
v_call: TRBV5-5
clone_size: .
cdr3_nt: TGTGCCAGCAGCTTGGCTCACTCCCCGGGACTAGCGGGAGTCTACAATGAGCAGTTCTTC
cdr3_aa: CASSLAHSPGLAGVYNEQFF

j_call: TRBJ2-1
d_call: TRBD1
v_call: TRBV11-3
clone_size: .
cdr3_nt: TGTGCCAGCAGCCGAGACAGGGGGTCGGAGCAGTTCTTC
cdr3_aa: CASSRDRGSEQFF

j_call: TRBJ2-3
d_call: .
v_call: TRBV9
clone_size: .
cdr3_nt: TGTGCCAGCAGCTTTGGGGTCACAGATACGCAGTATTTT
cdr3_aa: CASSFGVTDTQYF

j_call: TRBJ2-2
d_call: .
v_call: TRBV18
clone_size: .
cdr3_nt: TGTGCCAGCTCACCTTGGGACCTAGCCGCCGGGGAGCTGTTTTTT
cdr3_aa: CASSPWDLAAGELFF

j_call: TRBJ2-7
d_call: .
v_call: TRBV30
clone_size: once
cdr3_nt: TGTGCCTGGAAGGGGGTCTACGAGCAGTACTTC
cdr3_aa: CAWKGVYEQYF

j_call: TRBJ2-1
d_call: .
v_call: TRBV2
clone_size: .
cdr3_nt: TGTGCCAGCTCCCTAAGGGGAAATAATGAGCAGTTCTTC
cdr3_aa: CASSLRGNNEQFF

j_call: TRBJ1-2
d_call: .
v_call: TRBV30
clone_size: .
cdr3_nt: TGTGCCTGGAATCGGGACCGCCGCTATGGCTACACCTTC
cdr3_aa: CAWNRDRRYGYTF

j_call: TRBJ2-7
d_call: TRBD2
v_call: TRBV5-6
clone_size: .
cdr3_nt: TGTGCCAGCAGCTTGTTTGCTAGCGGGAGGGCGTACGAGCAGTACTTC
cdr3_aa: CASSLFASGRAYEQYF

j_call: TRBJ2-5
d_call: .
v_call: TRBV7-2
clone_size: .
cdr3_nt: TGTGCCAGCAGCTTAGGTGTGGTAGGACTTCAAGAGACCCAGTACTTC
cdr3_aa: CASSLGVVGLQETQYF

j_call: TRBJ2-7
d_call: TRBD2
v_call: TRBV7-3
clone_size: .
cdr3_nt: TGTGCCAGCAGTCCAACAGGACGTACTAGCGACGAGCAGTACTTC
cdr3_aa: CASSPTGRTSDEQYF

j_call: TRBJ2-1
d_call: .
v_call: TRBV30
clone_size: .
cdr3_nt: TGTGCCTGGGGGGCTAGCCCCCTCTACAATGAGCAGTTCTTC
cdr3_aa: CAWGASPLYNEQFF

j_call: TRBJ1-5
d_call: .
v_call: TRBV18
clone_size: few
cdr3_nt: TGTGCCAGCTCACCGGAGTCTGGGTTTAATCAGCCCCAGCATTTT
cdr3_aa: CASSPESGFNQPQHF

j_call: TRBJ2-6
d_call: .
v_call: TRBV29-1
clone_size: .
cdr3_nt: TGCAGCGTTGGAATGGGCTCTGGGGCCAACGTCCTGACTTTC
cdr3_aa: CSVGMGSGANVLTF

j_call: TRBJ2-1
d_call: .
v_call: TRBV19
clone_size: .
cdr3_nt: TGTGCCAGTAGTATGGTTACTGAGCAGTTCTTC
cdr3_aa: CASSMVTEQFF

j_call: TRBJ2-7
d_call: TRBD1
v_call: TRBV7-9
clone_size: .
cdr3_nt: TGTGCCAGCAGCTTTTACAGGGGGTTTGATACCTACGAGCAGTACTTC
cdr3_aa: CASSFYRGFDTYEQYF

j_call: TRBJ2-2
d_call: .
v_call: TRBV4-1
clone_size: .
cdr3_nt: TGCGCCAGCAGCCAGGTATCAGGGAGTTATTCCGGGGAGCTGTTTTTT
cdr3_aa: CASSQVSGSYSGELFF

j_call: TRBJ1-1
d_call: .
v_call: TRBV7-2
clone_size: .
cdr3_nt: TGTGCCAGCAGCTTATCCGGGGGCAGGAACACTGAAGCTTTCTTT
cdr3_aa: CASSLSGGRNTEAFF

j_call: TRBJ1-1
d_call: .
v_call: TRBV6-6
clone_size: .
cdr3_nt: TGTGCCAGCAGTTACGGGTATGGAGACACTGAAGCTTTCTTT
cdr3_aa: CASSYGYGDTEAFF

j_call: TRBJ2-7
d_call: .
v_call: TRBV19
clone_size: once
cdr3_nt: TGTGCCAGTAGTAATCACGGGAGCTCCTACGAGCAGTACTTC
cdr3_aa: CASSNHGSSYEQYF

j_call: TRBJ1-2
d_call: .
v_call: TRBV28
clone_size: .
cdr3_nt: TGTGCCAGCAGAAACACGGGGGGTGGCTACACCTTC
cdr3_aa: CASRNTGGGYTF

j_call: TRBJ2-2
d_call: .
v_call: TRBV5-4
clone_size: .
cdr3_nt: TGTGCCAGCAGCTTGCAGGGACGGGACACCGGGGAGCTGTTTTTT
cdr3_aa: CASSLQGRDTGELFF

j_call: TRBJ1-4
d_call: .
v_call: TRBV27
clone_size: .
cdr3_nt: TGTGCCAGCAGTTTCAGGGGCCCTGGGGAAAAACTGTTTTTT
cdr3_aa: CASSFRGPGEKLFF

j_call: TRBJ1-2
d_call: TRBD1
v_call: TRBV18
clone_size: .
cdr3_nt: TGTGCCAGCTCACTGGGACAGGGCAATGGCTACACCTTC
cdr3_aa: CASSLGQGNGYTF

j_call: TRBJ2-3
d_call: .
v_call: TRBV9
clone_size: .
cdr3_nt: TGTGCCAGCAGCGCGAGACCTAGCACAGATACGCAGTATTTT
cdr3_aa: CASSARPSTDTQYF

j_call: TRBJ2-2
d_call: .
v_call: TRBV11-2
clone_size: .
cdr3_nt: TGTGCCAGCAGCTTCGGGATTGGCACCGGGGAGCTGTTTTTT
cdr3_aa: CASSFGIGTGELFF

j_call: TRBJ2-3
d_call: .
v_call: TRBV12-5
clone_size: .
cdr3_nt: TGTGCTAGTGGGCTCGCGGATACGCAGTATTTT
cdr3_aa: CASGLADTQYF

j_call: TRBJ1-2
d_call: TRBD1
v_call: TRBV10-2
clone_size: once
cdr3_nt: TGCGCCAGCTTGGACAGGGGGAATTATGGCTACACCTTC
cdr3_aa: CASLDRGNYGYTF

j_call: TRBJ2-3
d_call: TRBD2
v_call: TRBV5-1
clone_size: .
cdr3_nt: TGCGCCAGCAGCTTGGGCCTAGCGGGAGCGGTTGATACGCAGTATTTT
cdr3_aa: CASSLGLAGAVDTQYF

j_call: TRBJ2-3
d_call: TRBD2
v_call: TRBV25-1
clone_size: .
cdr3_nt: TGTGCCAGCAGTGAAGGAGCGGGAGGCAGCACAGATACGCAGTATTTT
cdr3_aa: CASSEGAGGSTDTQYF

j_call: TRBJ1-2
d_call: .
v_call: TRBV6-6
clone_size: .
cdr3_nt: TGTGCCAGCAGTTACTCCGGGCAGCTTAATGGCTACACCTTC
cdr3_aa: CASSYSGQLNGYTF

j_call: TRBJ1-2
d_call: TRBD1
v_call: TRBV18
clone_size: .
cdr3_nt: TGTGCCAGCTCGGATCCGGGACAGGGGAACTATGGCTACACCTTC
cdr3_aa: CASSDPGQGNYGYTF

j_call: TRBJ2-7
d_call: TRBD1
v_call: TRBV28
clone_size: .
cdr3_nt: TGTGCCAGCCTACAGGGGCAGTCCTACGAGCAGTACTTC
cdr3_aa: CASLQGQSYEQYF

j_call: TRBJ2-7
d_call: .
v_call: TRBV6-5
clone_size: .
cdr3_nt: TGTGCCAGCAGTTACGGATTGCCCTCGGGCGAGCAGTACTTC
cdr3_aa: CASSYGLPSGEQYF

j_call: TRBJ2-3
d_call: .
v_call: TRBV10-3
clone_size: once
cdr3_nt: TGTGCCATCACAGTAAGCTCTCTGACTACAGATACGCAGTATTTT
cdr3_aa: CAITVSSLTTDTQYF

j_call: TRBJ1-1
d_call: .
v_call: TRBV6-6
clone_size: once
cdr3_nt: TGTGCCAGCAGTGGACCGCAGGTGAGGGCTTTCTTT
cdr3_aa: CASSGPQVRAFF

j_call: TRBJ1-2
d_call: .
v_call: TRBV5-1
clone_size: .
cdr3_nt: TGCGCCAGCACCCAACAGGGAGCTAACTATGGCTACACCTTC
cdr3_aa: CASTQQGANYGYTF

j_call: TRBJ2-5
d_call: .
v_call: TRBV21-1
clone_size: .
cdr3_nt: TGTGCCAGCAGCAATATCGGAGGAGGGTTGGCGGAACAAGAGACCCAGTACTTC
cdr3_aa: CASSNIGGGLAEQETQYF

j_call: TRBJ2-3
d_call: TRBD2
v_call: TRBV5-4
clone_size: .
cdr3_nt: TGTGCCAGCAGCTTGGCTGCTAGCGGGAGTCTAGATACGCAGTATTTT
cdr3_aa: CASSLAASGSLDTQYF

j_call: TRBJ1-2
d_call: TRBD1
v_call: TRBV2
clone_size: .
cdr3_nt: TGTGCCAGCAGTGAGAGACAGGGTGGCTATGGCTACACCTTC
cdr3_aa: CASSERQGGYGYTF

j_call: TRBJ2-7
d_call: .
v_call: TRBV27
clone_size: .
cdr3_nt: TGTGCCAGCAGTCGAGACACGACCCACTACTACGAGCAGTACTTC
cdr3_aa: CASSRDTTHYYEQYF

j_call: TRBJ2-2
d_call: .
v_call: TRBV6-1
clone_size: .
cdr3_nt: TGTGCCAGCAGTCTCACAGGGTACACCGGGGAGCTGTTTTTT
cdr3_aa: CASSLTGYTGELFF

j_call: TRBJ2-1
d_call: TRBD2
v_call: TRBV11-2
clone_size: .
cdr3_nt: TGTGCCAGCAGCTTGAACGGGGGGGCCTACAATGAGCAGTTCTTC
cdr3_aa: CASSLNGGAYNEQFF

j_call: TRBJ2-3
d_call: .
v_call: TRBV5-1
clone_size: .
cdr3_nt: TGCGCCAGCAGCCCGGGAGGCACAGATACGCAGTATTTT
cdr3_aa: CASSPGGTDTQYF